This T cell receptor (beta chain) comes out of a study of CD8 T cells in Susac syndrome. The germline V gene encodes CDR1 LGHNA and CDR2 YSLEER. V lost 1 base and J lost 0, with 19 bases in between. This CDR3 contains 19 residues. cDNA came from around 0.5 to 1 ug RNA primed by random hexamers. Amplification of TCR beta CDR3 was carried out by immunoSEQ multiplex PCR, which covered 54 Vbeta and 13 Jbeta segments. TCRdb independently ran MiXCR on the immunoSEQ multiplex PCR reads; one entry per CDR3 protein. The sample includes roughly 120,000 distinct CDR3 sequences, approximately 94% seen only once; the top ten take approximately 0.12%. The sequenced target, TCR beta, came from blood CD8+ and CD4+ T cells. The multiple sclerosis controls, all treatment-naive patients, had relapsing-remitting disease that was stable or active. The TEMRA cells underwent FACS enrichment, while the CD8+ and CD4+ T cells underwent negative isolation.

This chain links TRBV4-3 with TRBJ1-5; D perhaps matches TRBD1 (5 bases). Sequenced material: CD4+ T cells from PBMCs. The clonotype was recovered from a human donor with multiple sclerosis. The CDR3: CASSQGWQGRQYSNQPQHF. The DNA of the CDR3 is TGCGCCAGCAGCCAAGGATGGCAGGGACGGCAGTATAGCAATCAGCCCCAGCATTTT.